This TCR beta chain was documented in a study of cytomegalovirus exposure and HLA in healthy donors. Study-wide results and caveats: When a later analysis compared HLA-associated TCR beta chains with equally common others, the HLA-associated chains turned out to be more clonally expanded and to have lower generation probabilities. The productive fraction for most TCR beta V segments was about 90% or about 30% in an earlier analysis. In vitro work confirmed that a few CMV-associated chains recognize CMV antigens.

A few counts support this clone. What it recognizes is unknown. Trimming stripped 1 base from V and 5 bases from J, with 6 bases between. The CDR3 extends over 13 amino acids. Germline CDR1 is SGHTA and CDR2 is FQGNSA. Amplification used 60 Vbeta primers and 13 Jbeta primers. Method: immunoSEQ multiplex PCR; TCRdb's copy keeps in-frame clones and lacks some. Altogether 100,000 to 150,000 clones are present, 75% to 85% being singletons, with the ten largest covering roughly 2.5%. This chain connects TRBV7-2 to TRBJ1-5; D gene ambiguous. The clonotype comes from a man over 45 in good health and CMV-seronegative. Sequenced input: PBMCs. The CDR3 spells CASSLDRDQPQHF. CDR3 sequence (DNA): TGTGCCAGCAGCTTAGATCGGGATCAGCCCCAGCATTTT. Together with reference TRBV7-2 and TRBJ1-5, the CDR3 gives the full variable domain: GAGVSQSPSNKVTEKGKDVELRCDPISGHTALYWYRQSLGQGLEFLIYFQGNSAPDKSGLPSDRFSAERTGGSVSTLTIQRTQQEDSAVYLCASSLDRDQPQHFGDGTRLSIL.